What follows are 8 T cell receptor beta chains derived from one specimen sequenced in a study of blood T cell repertoires in COVID-19. TCRdb's table, derived via immunoSEQ multiplex PCR, lists solely in-frame clones and lacks some. Altogether roughly 220,000 clones are present, 84% being singletons, with the ten largest covering 20%. The source material was peripheral blood. These receptors were collected from a man aged 25 to 40 with active or convalescent COVID-19.

The rearrangement links TRBV15 to TRBJ2-4, with 9 bases lining up with TRBD2. There are 19 residues in the CDR3. V gave up 5 bases and J gave up 8 bases; unmatched junction bases: 22. Per germline, CDR1 LNHNV and CDR2 YYDKDF (reference sequence). This CDR3 reads CATSPRGGGAVLRADIQYF. The CDR3 region has the DNA TGTGCCACCAGCCCAAGGGGCGGGGGGGCCGTTCTAAGGGCTGACATTCAGTACTTC.

The chain is built from TRBV5-6 and TRBJ2-7; D is ambiguous. This CDR3 is built from 15 residues. Trimming took 0 bases from V and 0 from J, leaving 10 bases between them. The germline V gene has CDR1 SGHDT and CDR2 YYEEEE. The CDR3 coding sequence is TGTGCCAGCAGCTTGGTGCAGGATCGCTCCTACGAGCAGTACTTC. Translated, it gives CASSLVQDRSYEQYF.

This clone was recorded a few times. The V and J genes are TRBV7-9 and TRBJ1-2; D might be TRBD1 (6 bases). Germline V lookup: CDR1 SEHNR, CDR2 FQNEAQ (reference sequence). The V end was cut by 5 bases, the J end by 1 base, with 14 bases between. This CDR3 has 15 residues. This CDR3 reads CASSTLRDINYGYTF. As DNA, the CDR3 is TGTGCCAGCAGCACACTACGGGACATTAACTATGGCTACACCTTC. The full variable domain, rest sourced from reference TRBV7-9 and TRBJ1-2, is DTGVSQNPRHKITKRGQNVTFRCDPISEHNRLYWYRQTLGQGPEFLTYFQNEAQLEKSRLLSDRFSAERPKGSFSTLEIQRTEQGDSAMYLCASSTLRDINYGYTFGSGTRLTVV.

The V call is TRBV7-9, the J call TRBJ1-2; possible D gene TRBD1, 6 bases. The CDR3 spans 15 residues. With 1 base removed from V and 3 bases from J, the gap between germline ends came to 12 bases. The germline V gene encodes CDR1 SEHNR and CDR2 FQNEAQ (reference sequence). In nucleotides, the CDR3 is TGTGCCAGCAGCTTAGGAGGGGGGGCCGACTATGGCTACACCTTC. It specifies CASSLGGGADYGYTF.

The chain is built from TRBV2 and TRBJ1-3; TRBD1 might be the D (6 bases). V was pared by 5 bases and J by 0 bases, with 14 bases between. Germline CDR1 is SNHLY and CDR2 is FYNNEI. There are 16 residues in the CDR3. This CDR3 is CASSPGQLLSGNTIYF. The CDR3, as DNA: TGTGCCAGCAGTCCCGGACAGCTACTCTCTGGAAACACCATATATTTT.

This chain links TRBV3-1 (or the pseudogene TRBV3-2) with TRBJ2-1; D may be TRBD2 (6 bases). V lost 3 bases and J 9 bases, leaving 15 bases between the germline ends. This CDR3 has 14 residues. CDR1 and CDR2 (germline): LGHDT, YNNKEL (reference sequence). The CDR3: CASSHHGTLGEQFF. CDR3 sequence (DNA): TGTGCCAGCAGCCACCACGGGACTCTTGGTGAGCAGTTCTTC.

V gene TRBV28 combines with J gene TRBJ2-7, with 9 bases aligning to TRBD1. The CDR3 spans 13 residues. V trimming: 3 bases; J trimming: 7 bases; junction bases outside the gene matches: 4. The germline V gene has CDR1 MDHEN and CDR2 SYDVKM. CDR3 coding DNA: TGTGCCAGCAGTTTTTACAGGGGGCCTGAGCAGTACTTC. Translated: CASSFYRGPEQYF.

The V and J genes are TRBV28 and TRBJ1-1; D not resolved. The CDR3 consists of 13 residues. Trimming took 6 bases from V and 3 from J, leaving 11 bases between them. Germline assignment: CDR1 MDHEN and CDR2 SYDVKM. CDR3 in amino acids: CASSTAQHTEAFF. The CDR3 nucleotides read TGTGCCAGCAGCACGGCACAGCACACTGAAGCTTTCTTT.